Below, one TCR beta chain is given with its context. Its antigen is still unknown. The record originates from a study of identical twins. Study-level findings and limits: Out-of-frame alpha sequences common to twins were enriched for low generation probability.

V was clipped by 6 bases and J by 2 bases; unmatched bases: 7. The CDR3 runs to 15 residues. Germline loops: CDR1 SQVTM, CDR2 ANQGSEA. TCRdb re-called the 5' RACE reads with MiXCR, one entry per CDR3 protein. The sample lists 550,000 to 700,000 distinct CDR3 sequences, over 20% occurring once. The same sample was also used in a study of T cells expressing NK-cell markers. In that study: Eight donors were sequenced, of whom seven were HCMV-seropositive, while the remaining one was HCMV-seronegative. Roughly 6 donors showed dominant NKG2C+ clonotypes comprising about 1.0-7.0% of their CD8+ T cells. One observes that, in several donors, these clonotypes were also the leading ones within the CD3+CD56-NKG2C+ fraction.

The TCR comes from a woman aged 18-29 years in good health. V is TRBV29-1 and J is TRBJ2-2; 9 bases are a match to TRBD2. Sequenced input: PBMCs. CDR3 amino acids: CSVRLAEHNTGELFF. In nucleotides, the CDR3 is TGCAGCGTGCGACTAGCGGAACACAACACCGGGGAGCTGTTTTTT.